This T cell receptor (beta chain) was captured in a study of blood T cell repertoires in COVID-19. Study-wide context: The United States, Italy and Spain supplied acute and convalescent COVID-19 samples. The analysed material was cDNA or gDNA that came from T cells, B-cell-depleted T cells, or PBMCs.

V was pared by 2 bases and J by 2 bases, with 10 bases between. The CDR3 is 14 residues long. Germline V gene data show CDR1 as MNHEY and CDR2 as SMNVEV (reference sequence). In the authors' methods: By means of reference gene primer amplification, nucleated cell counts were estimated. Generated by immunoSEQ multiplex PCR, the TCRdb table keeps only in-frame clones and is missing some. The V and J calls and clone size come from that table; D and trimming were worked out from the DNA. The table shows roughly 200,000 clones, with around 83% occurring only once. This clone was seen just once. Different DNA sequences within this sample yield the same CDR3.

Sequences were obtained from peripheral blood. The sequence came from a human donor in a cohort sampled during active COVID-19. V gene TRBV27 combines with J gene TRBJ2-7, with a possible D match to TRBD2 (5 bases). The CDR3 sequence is CASSLMAGAYEQYF. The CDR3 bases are TGTGCCAGCAGTTTAATGGCCGGGGCCTACGAGCAGTACTTC.